Following are 4 T cell receptor beta chains from one sample sequenced in a study of blood T cells in healthy people across ages. A J-beta primer mix and a sample-barcoded 5' primer were used in a second PCR of roughly 6 to 12 cycles. A single record per CDR3 protein comes from TCRdb applying MiXCR to the 5' RACE reads. The table has roughly 680,000 distinct CDR3 sequences, about 50% seen once. Sequencing input: blood. Receptor source: a woman older than 75 in good health.

The CDR3 nucleotides read TGTGCCAGCAGCCAGTTATGGAACTACGAGCAGTACTTC. Encoded protein: CASSQLWNYEQYF. The chain uses TRBV3-1 and TRBJ2-4; no firm D call. The end of the DNA fits TRBJ2-7 better, so the J call may be wrong. Per germline, CDR1 LGHDT and CDR2 YNNKEL (reference sequence). This CDR3 is 13 amino acids long.

This chain connects TRBV6-2 or TRBV6-3 to TRBJ2-1; 7 positions agree with TRBD1. The CDR3 totals 14 residues. With V trimmed by 7 bases and J by 5 bases, 8 bases remained unmatched. Germline V CDR1 and CDR2: MNHEY, SVGEGT. CDR3 sequence (DNA): TGTGCCAGCACGGGGTGGGGACAGAACAATGAGCAGTTCTTC. It is translated as CASTGWGQNNEQFF.

The gene calls are TRBV29-1 and TRBJ2-7, with D possibly being TRBD2 (6 bases). Trimming removed 4 bases at V and 2 bases at J, with 18 bases between. The CDR3 is made up of 15 amino acids. The germline V gene has CDR1 SQVTM and CDR2 ANQGSEA. The CDR3 coding sequence is TGCAGCGTTGCCTCTGACGGGGGTTTTCCCTACGAGCAGTACTTC. Protein sequence: CSVASDGGFPYEQYF.

This clonotype was seen many times. The rearrangement joins TRBV7-2 to TRBJ2-4, with D tentatively TRBD1 or TRBD2 (6 bases each). The germline gives CDR1 SGHTA, CDR2 FQGNSA. V was pared by 4 bases and J by 0 bases, with 19 bases between. The CDR3 contains 18 residues. CDR3 DNA: TGTGCCAGCAGCTCCACATGGGGGGCTATGTTAGCCAAAAACATTCAGTACTTC. Its protein is CASSSTWGAMLAKNIQYF.